Listed below are T cell receptor beta chains from one sample, sequenced in a study of blood T cell repertoires in COVID-19. Data came from immunoSEQ multiplex PCR; TCRdb stores just in-frame clones and leaves some out. The table shows more than 200,000 clones, with around 89% occurring only once. The material sequenced was PBMCs or T cells enriched from blood (not recorded which). All receptors come from a woman aged 25-40 years who had recovered from COVID-19. CDR3s include the opening cysteine and the closing phenylalanine or tryptophan. Each record gives: J gene, clone size, V gene, D gene, CDR3 protein, CDR3 DNA. The D gene is left open where the match is weak. Not all rows give a size; the values are once, few, many and, for expanded clones, a class.

J: TRBJ2-3; size: .; V: TRBV7-8; D: .; CDR3: CASSHRVRTKSSPPDTQYF; DNA: TGTGCCAGCAGCCACAGGGTGAGAACTAAATCATCCCCTCCAGATACGCAGTATTTT
J: TRBJ2-7; size: .; V: TRBV4-2; D: TRBD2; CDR3: CASSLGTSGFYEQYF; DNA: TGTGCCAGCAGCCTGGGGACTAGCGGGTTTTACGAGCAGTACTTC
J: TRBJ1-5; size: .; V: TRBV7-9; D: .; CDR3: CASSPDSYQPQHF; DNA: TGTGCCAGCAGCCCCGACAGCTATCAGCCCCAGCATTTT
J: TRBJ1-1; size: .; V: TRBV7-3; D: TRBD1; CDR3: CASSLTGDREFPEAFF; DNA: TGTGCCAGCAGCTTAACGGGGGACAGGGAATTCCCTGAAGCTTTCTTT
J: TRBJ2-7; size: .; V: TRBV27; D: TRBD2; CDR3: CASSPVLAGGTEQYF; DNA: TGTGCCAGCAGCCCAGTTTTGGCGGGAGGTACCGAGCAGTACTTC
J: TRBJ2-2; size: .; V: TRBV4-3; D: TRBD2; CDR3: CASSQELAGVESGELFF; DNA: TGCGCCAGCAGCCAAGAGCTAGCGGGAGTTGAATCCGGGGAGCTGTTTTTT
J: TRBJ2-3; size: once; V: TRBV7-3; D: TRBD1; CDR3: CASSLTGLLTDTQYF; DNA: TGTGCCAGCAGCTTGACAGGGCTTCTGACAGATACGCAGTATTTT
J: TRBJ2-7; size: .; V: TRBV3-1/TRBV3-2; D: .; CDR3: CASSPRGERGYEQYF; DNA: TGTGCCAGCAGCCCTCGGGGTGAAAGGGGGTACGAGCAGTACTTC
J: TRBJ1-3; size: .; V: TRBV4-2; D: TRBD1; CDR3: CASSQVGTGSGNTIYF; DNA: TGTGCCAGCAGCCAAGTCGGGACAGGGTCTGGAAACACCATATATTTT
J: TRBJ1-2; size: .; V: TRBV24-1; D: TRBD1; CDR3: CATSATGVSSGYTF; DNA: TGTGCCACCAGTGCGACAGGGGTATCCTCTGGCTACACCTTC
J: TRBJ1-1; size: .; V: TRBV28; D: TRBD1; CDR3: CASRQGVTEAFF; DNA: TGTGCCAGCAGACAGGGGGTCACTGAAGCTTTCTTT
J: TRBJ2-1; size: .; V: TRBV7-7; D: .; CDR3: CASSPGLEYNEQFF; DNA: TGTGCTAGCAGCCCGGGACTTGAATACAATGAGCAGTTCTTC
J: TRBJ1-3; size: .; V: TRBV30; D: .; CDR3: CAWRVGVGNTIYF; DNA: TGTGCCTGGAGGGTCGGTGTGGGAAACACCATATATTTT
J: TRBJ2-2; size: .; V: TRBV15; D: TRBD1; CDR3: CATSGRDRPNTGELFF; DNA: TGTGCCACCAGCGGCCGGGACAGACCTAACACCGGGGAGCTGTTTTTT
J: TRBJ1-4; size: .; V: TRBV5-1; D: .; CDR3: CASSSGRGVKNEKLFF; DNA: TGCGCCAGCAGCTCGGGGAGGGGCGTTAAGAATGAAAAACTGTTTTTT
J: TRBJ1-2; size: once; V: TRBV28; D: .; CDR3: CASSLGLYGYTF; DNA: TGTGCCAGCAGTTTGGGGCTGTATGGCTACACCTTC
J: TRBJ2-3; size: .; V: TRBV5-1; D: .; CDR3: CASSYRDSLDTQYF; DNA: TGCGCCAGCAGCTACCGGGACTCTTTAGATACGCAGTATTTT
J: TRBJ2-3; size: .; V: TRBV3-1/TRBV3-2; D: .; CDR3: CASSPFGEPSTDTQYF; DNA: TGTGCCAGCAGCCCATTTGGGGAGCCGAGCACAGATACGCAGTATTTT
J: TRBJ2-7; size: .; V: TRBV4-1; D: TRBD2; CDR3: CASSHALAGVEQYF; DNA: TGCGCCAGCAGCCATGCCCTAGCGGGAGTCGAGCAGTACTTC
J: TRBJ1-4; size: .; V: TRBV28; D: TRBD1; CDR3: CASSGGGTGNEKLFF; DNA: TGTGCCAGCAGTGGGGGGGGGACAGGCAATGAAAAACTGTTTTTT
J: TRBJ1-1; size: .; V: TRBV29-1; D: .; CDR3: CSVEGLTDTEAFF; DNA: TGCAGCGTTGAGGGCTTGACGGACACTGAAGCTTTCTTT
J: TRBJ1-3; size: .; V: TRBV7-3; D: .; CDR3: CASSFGTPSSGNTIYF; DNA: TGTGCCAGCAGCTTCGGGACACCTAGCTCTGGAAACACCATATATTTT
J: TRBJ1-1; size: .; V: TRBV28; D: TRBD1; CDR3: CASSPPGQGLHTEAFF; DNA: TGTGCCAGCAGCCCGCCGGGACAGGGGCTCCACACTGAAGCTTTCTTT
J: TRBJ1-1; size: .; V: TRBV7-2; D: .; CDR3: CASSSRRRDTEAFF; DNA: TGTGCCAGCAGTTCCAGGCGGAGGGACACTGAAGCTTTCTTT
J: TRBJ2-2; size: once; V: TRBV9; D: TRBD2; CDR3: CASRRAGGTTGELFF; DNA: TGTGCCAGCAGGAGAGCGGGAGGTACCACCGGGGAGCTGTTTTTT
J: TRBJ2-3; size: .; V: TRBV2; D: TRBD2; CDR3: CASSGPAGGGDTQYF; DNA: TGTGCCAGCAGTGGACCAGCGGGAGGGGGAGATACGCAGTATTTT
J: TRBJ2-7; size: .; V: TRBV6-2/TRBV6-3; D: .; CDR3: CASSRTEIYEQYF; DNA: TGTGCCAGCAGTCGGACAGAGATCTACGAGCAGTACTTC
J: TRBJ1-2; size: .; V: TRBV28; D: TRBD1; CDR3: CASSFRGPGGYTF; DNA: TGTGCCAGCAGTTTTAGGGGGCCGGGTGGCTACACCTTC
J: TRBJ1-1; size: .; V: TRBV28; D: .; CDR3: CASSLYTGFGGGELNTEAFF; DNA: TGTGCCAGCAGTTTATACACAGGGTTCGGCGGGGGGGAGCTGAACACTGAAGCTTTCTTT
J: TRBJ1-1; size: .; V: TRBV30; D: .; CDR3: CAWSRGTSIEAFF; DNA: TGTGCCTGGAGTCGAGGGACATCTATCGAAGCTTTCTTT
J: TRBJ2-5; size: .; V: TRBV3-1/TRBV3-2; D: TRBD2; CDR3: CASSGEAGVGETQYF; DNA: TGTGCCAGCAGCGGGGAGGCGGGAGTGGGGGAGACCCAGTACTTC
J: TRBJ1-4; size: .; V: TRBV28; D: TRBD1; CDR3: CASSSTIGQGEKLFF; DNA: TGTGCCAGCAGTTCCACCATCGGACAGGGAGAAAAACTGTTTTTT
J: TRBJ2-7; size: .; V: TRBV9; D: .; CDR3: CASSAGTLVHEQYF; DNA: TGTGCCAGCAGCGCCGGGACTTTAGTTCACGAGCAGTACTTC
J: TRBJ2-1; size: .; V: TRBV11-2; D: TRBD2; CDR3: CASSLVSAGGLPYNEQFF; DNA: TGTGCCAGCAGCTTAGTTTCTGCGGGAGGGCTTCCCTACAATGAGCAGTTCTTC
J: TRBJ1-1; size: few; V: TRBV11-2; D: .; CDR3: CASSPRLEAFF; DNA: TGTGCCAGCAGCCCCCGTTTGGAAGCTTTCTTT
J: TRBJ1-3; size: .; V: TRBV19; D: .; CDR3: CASRPRGSDTIYF; DNA: TGTGCCAGCCGGCCTCGGGGGTCGGACACCATATATTTT
J: TRBJ2-3; size: .; V: TRBV4-3; D: .; CDR3: CASSETRGRDTQYF; DNA: TGCGCCAGCAGCGAGACTAGAGGGAGGGATACGCAGTATTTT
J: TRBJ2-1; size: .; V: TRBV24-1; D: TRBD1; CDR3: CATGTDGYNEQFF; DNA: TGTGCCACCGGGACAGATGGCTACAATGAGCAGTTCTTC
J: TRBJ1-1; size: once; V: TRBV19; D: .; CDR3: CASSRGVNTEAFF; DNA: TGTGCCAGTAGCAGGGGCGTGAACACTGAAGCTTTCTTT
J: TRBJ2-1; size: .; V: TRBV19; D: .; CDR3: CASSPKAVRYNEQFF; DNA: TGTGCCAGTAGTCCCAAAGCGGTTCGGTACAATGAGCAGTTCTTC
J: TRBJ1-1; size: .; V: TRBV14; D: TRBD1; CDR3: CASGRQGQAFF; DNA: TGTGCCAGCGGAAGACAGGGGCAAGCTTTCTTT
J: TRBJ1-2; size: .; V: TRBV9; D: .; CDR3: CASSVAGSGEWLDYTF; DNA: TGTGCCAGCAGCGTAGCGGGGTCCGGGGAGTGGTTAGACTACACCTTC
J: TRBJ2-1; size: .; V: TRBV6-2/TRBV6-3; D: .; CDR3: CASSSPGGTLYNEQFF; DNA: TGTGCCAGCAGTTCGCCCGGCGGGACCCTCTACAATGAGCAGTTCTTC
J: TRBJ2-3; size: once; V: TRBV3-1/TRBV3-2; D: .; CDR3: CASSQVRVGTQYF; DNA: TGTGCCAGCAGCCAAGTGAGGGTCGGTACGCAGTATTTT
J: TRBJ2-1; size: once; V: TRBV28; D: TRBD2; CDR3: CASKEASGPFF; DNA: TGTGCCAGCAAAGAAGCTAGCGGGCCGTTCTTC
J: TRBJ1-2; size: .; V: TRBV19; D: .; CDR3: CASSALDGTTGGYTF; DNA: TGTGCCAGTAGTGCCCTCGACGGAACGACGGGTGGCTACACCTTC
J: TRBJ2-7; size: .; V: TRBV6-5; D: TRBD1; CDR3: CASSYSGTGRFYEQYF; DNA: TGTGCCAGCAGTTACTCCGGGACAGGGAGATTCTACGAGCAGTACTTC
J: TRBJ2-2; size: .; V: TRBV11-2; D: .; CDR3: CASSSTGLNTGELFF; DNA: TGTGCCAGCAGCTCCACGGGACTCAACACCGGGGAGCTGTTTTTT
J: TRBJ1-3; size: .; V: TRBV24-1; D: .; CDR3: CATSDSGVGNTIYF; DNA: TGTGCCACCAGTGATTCGGGGGTTGGAAACACCATATATTTT
J: TRBJ2-1; size: .; V: TRBV2; D: TRBD2; CDR3: CASRLGLAGEVEQFF; DNA: TGTGCCAGCAGGCTGGGCCTAGCGGGAGAGGTCGAGCAGTTCTTC